A single T cell receptor beta chain is shown here with its context. What it recognizes is unknown. Exclusion applied to patients with autoimmune disease history or systemic immunosuppression. Assay: immunoSEQ multiplex PCR; the TCRdb copy retains only in-frame clones and omits some. Of approximately 47,000 clones detected, about three quarters appear once; the ten largest clones hold about 7.2%. The source of the sample is a study of OX40 agonist ivuxolimab in advanced cancers. Overall study context: Patients treated during dose escalation were battling hepatocellular carcinoma, melanoma, renal cell or head and neck cancer.

The CDR3 totals 15 residues. The germline V gene encodes CDR1 SGHKS and CDR2 YYEKEE (reference sequence). The V and J ends lost 4 bases and 3 bases respectively, with 14 bases between them. Study outcomes and limitations: Dosing at 0.1 to 3.0 mg/kg was accompanied by clonal expansion of CD4+ and CD8+ blood T cells by week 6.

This specimen consisted of CD4+ or CD8+ T cells sorted from blood, obtained in a trial of the OX40 agonist ivuxolimab. This TCR was recovered from an adult with an advanced solid tumor such as melanoma, head and neck, liver or kidney cancer. The chain recombines TRBV5-5 with TRBJ1-5, with D hard to call. Written as DNA, the CDR3 is TGTGCCAGCAGCCCTAGCGCTGGGCTCAATCAGCCCCAGCATTTT. The encoded protein is CASSPSAGLNQPQHF.